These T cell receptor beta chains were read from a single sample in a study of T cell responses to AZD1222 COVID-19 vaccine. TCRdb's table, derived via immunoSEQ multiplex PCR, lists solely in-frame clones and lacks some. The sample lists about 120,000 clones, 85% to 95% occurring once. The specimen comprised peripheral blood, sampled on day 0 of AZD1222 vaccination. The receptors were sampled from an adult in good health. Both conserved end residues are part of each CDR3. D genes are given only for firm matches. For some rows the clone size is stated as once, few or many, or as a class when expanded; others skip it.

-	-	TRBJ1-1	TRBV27	CASSRLAQPREAFF	TGTGCCAGCAGTCGATTGGCCCAACCCAGAGAAGCTTTCTTT
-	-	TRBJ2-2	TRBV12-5	CASGLEATGELFF	TGTGCTAGTGGTTTGGAGGCCACCGGGGAGCTGTTTTTT
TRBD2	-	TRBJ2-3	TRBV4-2	CASSPGTSGRFRSDTQYF	TGTGCCAGCAGCCCCGGGACTAGCGGGAGATTTCGTTCAGATACGCAGTATTTT
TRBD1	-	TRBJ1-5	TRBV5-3	CARQGTANQPQHF	TGTGCCAGACAGGGGACAGCCAATCAGCCCCAGCATTTT
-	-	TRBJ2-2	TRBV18	CASPTYGGPGELFF	TGTGCCAGCCCCACCTATGGGGGCCCCGGGGAGCTGTTTTTT
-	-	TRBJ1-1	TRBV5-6	CASRQGMGNTEAFF	TGTGCCAGCCGTCAGGGGATGGGGAACACTGAAGCTTTCTTT
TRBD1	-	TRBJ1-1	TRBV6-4	CASSDRGAGGPGNTEAFF	TGTGCCAGCAGTGACCGAGGGGCAGGGGGCCCGGGGAACACTGAAGCTTTCTTT
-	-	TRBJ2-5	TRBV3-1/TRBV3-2	CASRSGRGTPETQYF	TGTGCCAGCAGGTCGGGCAGGGGTACGCCAGAGACCCAGTACTTC
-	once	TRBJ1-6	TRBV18	CASSPDRAYNSPLHF	TGTGCCAGCTCACCGGACAGAGCGTATAATTCACCCCTCCACTTT
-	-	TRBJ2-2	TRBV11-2	CASSFYSGELFF	TGTGCCAGCAGCTTTTATTCGGGGGAGCTGTTTTTT
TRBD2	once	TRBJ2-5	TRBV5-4	CASTQAGGSLGETQYF	TGTGCCAGCACCCAAGCGGGGGGCTCCCTCGGGGAGACCCAGTACTTC
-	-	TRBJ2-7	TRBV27	CASSPSSYEQYF	TGTGCCAGCAGTCCGAGCTCCTACGAGCAGTACTTC
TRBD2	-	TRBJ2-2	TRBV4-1	CASSQDLFGLAGSGELFF	TGCGCCAGCAGCCAAGACTTATTCGGACTAGCGGGATCCGGGGAGCTGTTTTTT
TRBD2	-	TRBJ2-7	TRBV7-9	CASSFRLAGNEQYF	TGTGCCAGCAGCTTCAGGCTAGCGGGAAACGAGCAGTACTTC
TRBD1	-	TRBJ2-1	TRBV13	CASTPRGSYNEQFF	TGTGCCAGCACCCCCAGGGGGTCCTACAATGAGCAGTTCTTC
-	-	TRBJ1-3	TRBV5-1	CASSLEFQGGNTIYF	TGCGCCAGCAGCTTGGAATTCCAGGGAGGAAACACCATATATTTT
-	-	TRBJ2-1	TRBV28	CASSGSYNEQFF	TGTGCCAGCAGTGGCTCCTACAATGAGCAGTTCTTC
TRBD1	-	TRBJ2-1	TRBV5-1	CASSSFPGQGTEQFF	TGCGCCAGCAGCTCCTTCCCCGGACAGGGGACTGAGCAGTTCTTC
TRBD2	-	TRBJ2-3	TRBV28	CASRSSGATQYF	TGTGCCAGCCGATCTAGCGGAGCGACGCAGTATTTT
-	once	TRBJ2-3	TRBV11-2	CASSSPEGRFRTDTQYF	TGTGCCAGCAGCTCCCCCGAGGGAAGGTTTCGCACAGATACGCAGTATTTT
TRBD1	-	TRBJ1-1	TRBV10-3	CAIRGQGYTEAFF	TGTGCCATCAGGGGACAGGGGTACACTGAAGCTTTCTTT
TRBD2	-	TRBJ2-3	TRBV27	CASSLKGASGRVYWTDTQYF	TGTGCCAGCAGTTTAAAAGGCGCTAGCGGGAGGGTATATTGGACAGATACGCAGTATTTT
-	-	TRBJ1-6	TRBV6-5	CASSYSDSPLHF	TGTGCCAGCAGTTACTCGGATTCACCCCTCCACTTT
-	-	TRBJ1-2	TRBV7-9	CASSPTTATNYGYTF	TGTGCCAGCAGCCCGACGACGGCCACTAACTATGGCTACACCTTC
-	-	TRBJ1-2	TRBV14	CASSQVGVGSYTF	TGTGCCAGCAGCCAAGTGGGAGTAGGTAGCTACACCTTC
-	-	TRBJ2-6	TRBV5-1	CASSLYTVGAVNSGANVLTF	TGCGCCAGCAGCTTGTATACAGTCGGGGCTGTCAACTCTGGGGCCAACGTCCTGACTTTC
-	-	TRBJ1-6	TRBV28	CASIRQSYNSPLHF	TGTGCCAGCATCAGACAGAGCTATAATTCACCCCTCCACTTT
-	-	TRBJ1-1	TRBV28	CASSFNTEAFF	TGTGCCAGCAGTTTCAACACTGAAGCTTTCTTT
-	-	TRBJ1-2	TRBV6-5	CASSYSQGPLNYGYTF	TGTGCCAGCAGTTACTCCCAGGGGCCCCTTAACTATGGCTACACCTTC
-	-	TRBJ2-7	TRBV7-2	CASGEQYF	TGTGCCAGCGGGGAGCAGTACTTC
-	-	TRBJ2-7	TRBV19	CASSIEGGSSYEQYF	TGTGCCAGTAGTATAGAGGGGGGATCCTCCTACGAGCAGTACTTC
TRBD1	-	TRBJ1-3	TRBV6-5	CASSLRGSGNTIYF	TGTGCCAGCAGCCTCAGGGGGTCTGGAAACACCATATATTTT
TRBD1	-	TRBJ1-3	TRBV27	CASAGQGLNTIYF	TGTGCCAGCGCAGGACAGGGTCTTAACACCATATATTTT